One sample yielded the 25 T cell receptor beta chains listed below, sequenced in a study of blood T cell repertoires in COVID-19. Sequenced by immunoSEQ multiplex PCR; TCRdb stores in-frame clones only, minus some. The repertoire holds under 300,000 clones, 89% seen once, with about 1.7% in the top ten. The specimen was PBMCs or T cells enriched from blood (not recorded which). The receptors stem from a woman aged 35 to 49 who had recovered from COVID-19.

The rearrangement links TRBV7-2 to TRBJ1-1, with D perhaps matching TRBD1 (6 bases). The germline V gene encodes CDR1 SGHTA and CDR2 FQGNSA. This CDR3 is built from 15 residues. V lost 5 bases to trimming and J lost 4 bases, with 17 bases between them. The CDR3 here is CASSPWRLGGTEAFF. The CDR3 DNA follows: TGTGCCAGCAGCCCCTGGCGGCTAGGGGGCACTGAAGCTTTCTTT.

The rearrangement links TRBV7-9 to TRBJ1-2; 8 bases map to TRBD1. Looked up from germline, CDR1 is SEHNR and CDR2 is FQNEAQ (reference sequence). V gave up 5 bases and J gave up 3 bases; unmatched junction bases: 8. The CDR3 covers 15 residues. The CDR3 nucleotides are TGTGCCAGCAGCCCGTACAGGGGGGAGGACTATGGCTACACCTTC. Residues: CASSPYRGEDYGYTF.

The rearrangement uses TRBV2 and TRBJ1-1, with 7 positions matching TRBD1. There are 15 residues in the CDR3. With 2 bases clipped from V and 5 bases from J, the junction kept 8 bases outside the gene matches. Germline CDR1 SNHLY, CDR2 FYNNEI. CDR3 amino acids: CASSEHRGTVTEAFF. The CDR3 DNA reads TGTGCCAGCAGTGAACATCGGGGGACAGTGACTGAAGCTTTCTTT. Supplemented by reference TRBV2 and TRBJ1-1, the full variable domain reads EPEVTQTPSHQVTQMGQEVILRCVPISNHLYFYWYRQILGQKVEFLVSFYNNEISEKSEIFDDQFSVERPDGSNFTLKIRSTKLEDSAMYFCASSEHRGTVTEAFFGQGTRLTVV.

The chain carries TRBV5-4 and TRBJ1-6; 8 bases fit TRBD1. CDR3 size: 15 residues. Germline-derived CDR1 and CDR2 are SGHNT and YYREEE (reference sequence). The trim removed 4 bases at V and 7 bases at J, leaving 7 bases unmatched. The CDR3 DNA reads TGTGCCAGCAGCCTAGGACAGGGCAAAAATTCACCCCTCCACTTT. Its translation: CASSLGQGKNSPLHF.

This clone was seen once. The chain recombines TRBV19 with TRBJ2-1; D call uncertain. Trimming removed 7 bases from V and 6 bases from J, with 7 bases in between. The CDR3 has 11 residues. The germline V gene has CDR1 LNHDA and CDR2 SQIVND (reference sequence). The chain's CDR3 is CASTSRNEQFF. As DNA, the CDR3 is TGTGCCAGTACCTCGCGCAATGAGCAGTTCTTC.

The chain is built from TRBV6-5 and TRBJ2-7, with TRBD2 matching over 7 bases. J gave up 6 bases and V 1 base, and 9 bases lay outside the gene matches. Per the germline V gene, CDR1 is MNHEY and CDR2 is SVGAGI. The CDR3 has 15 residues. The CDR3 region has the DNA TGTGCCAGCAGTTACTTGTCGGGAGGTGGAGGCGAGCAGTACTTC. Its translation is CASSYLSGGGGEQYF.

The chain carries TRBV12-3 or TRBV12-4 and TRBJ1-2, with TRBD1 identical over 8 bases. The CDR3 contains 13 residues. J gave up 4 bases and V 6 bases, and 4 bases lay outside the gene matches. CDR3 in amino acids: CASSLDRGYGYTF. The CDR3 DNA reads TGTGCCAGCAGCCTCGACAGGGGCTATGGCTACACCTTC.

The chain has TRBV5-5 and TRBJ2-7; possibly TRBD1 for D (5 bases). In germline, CDR1 is SGHKS, CDR2 YYEKEE (reference sequence). The CDR3 consists of 14 residues. V was trimmed by 4 bases and J by 1 base, leaving 12 bases between them. The CDR3, as DNA: TGTGCCAGCAGCCCCTTGGACATGTCCTACGAGCAGTACTTC. Its translation is CASSPLDMSYEQYF.

The rearrangement joins TRBV6-5 to TRBJ2-7; 9 nucleotides match TRBD2. The CDR3 has 14 amino acids. The junction had 6 bases not matched to a gene; V was cut back by 4 bases and J by 5 bases. Germline-derived CDR1 and CDR2 are MNHEY and SVGAGI. CDR3 nucleotides: TGTGCCAGCAGTTCTCTGGGCGGGGGGGACGAGCAGTACTTC. It codes for CASSSLGGGDEQYF.

The sample holds one count of this clone. This sequence joins TRBV7-2 and TRBJ2-3; 13 bases are a match to TRBD2. CDR1 SGHTA and CDR2 FQGNSA come from the germline V gene. CDR3 length equals 18 residues. With V trimmed by 5 bases and J by 5 bases, 13 bases remained unmatched. The CDR3 is CASSDFWTSGGPRDTQYF. Here the CDR3 DNA reads TGTGCCAGCAGCGATTTCTGGACTAGCGGGGGTCCTAGAGATACGCAGTATTTT.

The J gene is TRBJ2-2, the V gene TRBV7-3; D perhaps matches TRBD1 (6 bases). Trimming cost V 2 bases and J 4 bases, with 11 bases left between them. Germline lookup yields CDR1 SGHTA and CDR2 FQGTGA. The CDR3 runs to 15 residues. The CDR3 DNA is TGTGCCAGCAGCTTAGGTACAGGGTCCACCGGGGAGCTGTTTTTT. Amino acid sequence: CASSLGTGSTGELFF.

The chain uses TRBV5-4 and TRBJ2-1, with TRBD2 identical over 12 bases. J gave up 5 bases and V 4 bases, and 4 bases lay outside the gene matches. CDR1 and CDR2 (germline): SGHNT, YYREEE (reference sequence). The CDR3 extends over 15 amino acids. The CDR3 loop reads CASSPSGGANNEQFF. The CDR3 region has the DNA TGTGCCAGCAGCCCTAGCGGGGGGGCTAACAATGAGCAGTTCTTC.

The CDR3 bases are TGTGCCAGCAGTATCAGGGGGGCGAGTGGCTACACCTTC. Translated, it gives CASSIRGASGYTF. The gene calls are TRBV12-3 or TRBV12-4 and TRBJ1-2, with 7 bases fitting TRBD1. With 5 bases clipped from V and 7 bases from J, the junction kept 7 bases outside the gene matches. The CDR3 has 13 residues.

This chain uses TRBV5-1 with TRBJ2-5; 10 bases line up with TRBD1. The CDR3 covers 15 residues. Germline V gene data show CDR1 as SGHRS and CDR2 as YFSETQ. With V trimmed by 0 bases and J by 5 bases, 4 bases remained unmatched. In nucleotides, the CDR3 is TGCGCCAGCAGCTTGGGTGGGACAGGGGTTGAGACCCAGTACTTC. Its translation is CASSLGGTGVETQYF.

The V and J genes are TRBV7-2 and TRBJ2-7, with D tentatively TRBD2 (7 bases). The CDR3 totals 16 residues. CDR1 and CDR2 (germline): SGHTA, FQGNSA. V gave up 8 bases and J gave up 3 bases, with 23 bases separating them. CDR3 sequence: CASSGVGAGTYYEQYF. CDR3 bases: TGTGCCAGCTCAGGGGTGGGAGCGGGAACCTACTACGAGCAGTACTTC. Combining the CDR3 with reference TRBV7-2 and TRBJ2-7 gives the whole variable domain GAGVSQSPSNKVTEKGKDVELRCDPISGHTALYWYRQSLGQGLEFLIYFQGNSAPDKSGLPSDRFSAERTGGSVSTLTIQRTQQEDSAVYLCASSGVGAGTYYEQYFGPGTRLTVT.

The sample holds a few counts of this clone. The CDR3 DNA follows: TGTGCCAGCAGTTGGGCCCGGGGGGACGAGCAGTACTTC. Amino acid sequence: CASSWARGDEQYF. The V and J genes are TRBV6-5 and TRBJ2-7; 7 nucleotides agree with TRBD2. In germline, CDR1 is MNHEY, CDR2 SVGAGI. With 4 bases clipped from V and 5 bases from J, the junction kept 5 bases outside the gene matches. The CDR3 length is 13 residues.

The chain couples TRBV7-3 to TRBJ1-1; tentatively, D is TRBD1 (5 bases). V lost 3 bases, J lost 5 bases, and 10 bases lay in between. The CDR3 spans 13 residues. CDR1 and CDR2 (germline): SGHTA, FQGTGA. The CDR3 bases are TGTGCCAGCAGCTTTCAACCAGGGACTGAAGCTTTCTTT. Translating gives CASSFQPGTEAFF.

This rearrangement joins TRBV19 to TRBJ2-1, with TRBD1 matching 7 bases. V trimming: 4 bases; J trimming: 6 bases; junction bases outside the gene matches: 6. Germline CDR1 reads LNHDA; CDR2 reads SQIVND (reference sequence). The CDR3 runs to 14 residues. Written as DNA, the CDR3 is TGTGCCAGTAGTACCCCGACAGGGCGCAATGAGCAGTTCTTC. This sequence encodes CASSTPTGRNEQFF.

J is TRBJ2-1 and V is TRBV4-1; 8 bases are a match to TRBD1. From germline, CDR1 is MGHRA and CDR2 YSYEKL. J lost 4 bases, V lost 1 base, and 6 bases had no gene match. This CDR3 contains 16 residues. This chain's CDR3 is CASSQGTGRGYNEQFF. The CDR3 DNA reads as TGCGCCAGCAGCCAAGGGACAGGGAGAGGATACAATGAGCAGTTCTTC.

This clone was observed a few times. The J gene is TRBJ2-2, the V gene TRBV3-1 (or the pseudogene TRBV3-2); possibly TRBD2 for D (6 bases). Trimming stripped 2 bases from V and 4 bases from J, with 11 bases between. The CDR3 sequence is 15 residues long. CDR1 and CDR2 (germline): LGHDT, YNNKEL (reference sequence). This CDR3 reads CASSQFGTPTGELFF. The CDR3, as DNA: TGTGCCAGCAGCCAATTCGGGACTCCCACCGGGGAGCTGTTTTTT.

This clone was found once. The gene calls are TRBV2 and TRBJ2-1; 7 nucleotides agree with TRBD2. The CDR3 is made up of 14 amino acids. Trimming removed 4 bases from V and 4 bases from J; junction bases left unmatched: 4. Germline CDR1 SNHLY, CDR2 FYNNEI. Here the CDR3 reads CASSGASGYNEQFF. CDR3 nucleotide sequence: TGTGCCAGCAGTGGGGCTAGCGGATACAATGAGCAGTTCTTC.

This sequence joins TRBV7-3 and TRBJ1-1; 10 positions agree with TRBD1. Germline-derived CDR1 and CDR2 are SGHTA and FQGTGA. Germline trimming cut 3 bases from V and 6 bases from J; bases unmatched to any gene: 7. The CDR3 extends over 15 amino acids. This CDR3 reads CASSLQGQGTSEAFF. The CDR3 coding sequence is TGTGCCAGCAGCTTGCAGGGACAGGGGACGTCTGAAGCTTTCTTT.

This rearrangement joins TRBV7-2 to TRBJ2-7; 7 bases align to TRBD2. The CDR3 runs to 15 residues. V shed 1 base, J shed 7 bases, and the junction held 10 bases outside the gene matches. CDR1 and CDR2 (germline): SGHTA, FQGNSA. CDR3 DNA: TGTGCCAGCAGCTTAGAGGGAGGGAGAGGTTGGGAGCAGTACTTC. Translating it yields CASSLEGGRGWEQYF.

The chain links TRBV19 to TRBJ1-4, with TRBD1 matching 8 bases. Germline values: CDR1 LNHDA, CDR2 SQIVND (reference sequence). The CDR3 is 15 residues long. Trimming cost V 6 bases and J 6 bases; bases outside gene matches: 9. CDR3 region: CASSRTGGGYEKLFF. CDR3 DNA sequence: TGTGCCAGTAGCCGAACAGGGGGTGGATATGAAAAACTGTTTTTT.

The genes are TRBV5-3 and TRBJ2-5, with a weak D call TRBD1 (5 bases). TRBV5-3 is noted as an ORF with a role that remains uncertain. The CDR3 has 16 amino acids. With 0 bases removed from V and 0 bases from J, the gap between germline ends came to 12 bases. The CDR3 region is CARSLDRMKYQETQYF. Written as DNA, the CDR3 is TGTGCCAGAAGCTTGGACAGGATGAAGTACCAAGAGACCCAGTACTTC.